The T cell receptor (beta chain) under discussion was sequenced for a study of Tregs in tolerant kidney transplant recipients (dated by TCRdb to the late 2010s). A note on the overall study: Transplants used related donors with nonmyeloablative bone marrow transplantation; mixed chimerism was transient in the human trials. The study applied TCRbeta sequencing to find donor-specific regulatory T cells before combined kidney and bone marrow transplantation and then followed those same cells after transplant.

Regarding this clone: The antigen it binds to is not known. It has no much larger one-base neighbor in the sample; base qualities were not kept.

The meaning of the sample's time point label: blood sample drawn before combined kidney and bone marrow transplant. Unstimulated Tregs (CD4+CD25+CD127-), CD4+ non-Tregs (CD4+CD25-), CD4 and CD8 cells were FACS-sorted from thawed PBMCs. The patients were 4 recipients of combined kidney and bone marrow transplants from the ITN036ST trial, and samples were available only for these trial subjects. Healthy control blood was processed to PBMCs with a Ficoll density gradient and then cryopreserved, whereas patient PBMCs were collected both before and after transplant. For TCRbeta CDR3 sequencing, genomic DNA was extracted from sorted cells using the QIAGEN DNeasy Blood and Tissue Kit. Through immunoSEQ, high-throughput TCRbeta CDR3 sequencing was done commercially, including PCR amplification with internal controls and bias correction. As for the authors' bioinformatics: Unique productive TCRbeta sequences were defined by CDR3 nucleotide sequence where primers matched, otherwise by CDR3 amino acid sequence with Vbeta and Jbeta genes. To correct for sorting error, sequences found in more than one sorted population at a frequency ratio of 2:1 or less were discarded, and the remaining shared sequences were assigned to the population with the higher frequency. A sequence was defined as donor-reactive if the sequence was expanded at least 5-fold in CFSE-low cells compared with unstimulated cells and had a frequency of at least 0.01% in CFSE-low cells. Jensen-Shannon divergence calculated on the top 100 TCRbeta sequences ranked by frequency was used to measure repertoire divergence. When a sample had multiple sequencing runs, each run was corrected for sorting error separately and the runs were then pooled. Not all clones reach the TCRdb copy of this immuneACCESS table, which keeps in-frame sequences only. Checked studies attribute under half of the gap to unresolved V genes and leave the rest unexplained. That table gives V, J and clone size, and the DNA gave D and trimming. In all, the sample holds about 77,000 clones, and approximately 98% of those were seen once. Together, the top ten hold 0.55% to 0.6% of the sample.

Via the germline V gene, CDR1 is SGHTA and CDR2 FQGTGA. Ends trimmed: V by 4 bases, J by 9 bases; bases unmatched to a gene: 9. The CDR3 has 13 amino acids, counting the end cysteine and phenylalanine. The DNA shown is the 39-base CDR3, in frame from base 1. The paper as a whole reports these results and caveats: The study was limited by small patient numbers, and the findings need validation in larger populations and under other immunosuppression protocols. In tolerant patients, the expansion of donor-specific Tregs was greater than global Treg expansion, suggesting that the expansion was antigen-driven rather than nonspecific. The most biologically relevant and donor-specific TCRbeta repertoire appeared to be identified by expanding Tregs with activated donor B cells. Although technical replication error seemed to be minimal, the question of biological reproducibility was not addressed directly. PCR primers changed over time for some patients, so nucleotide-level comparison across those patients' samples was not possible.

The source was CD4+ T cells from blood, collected before the transplant. The source is a human donor who received a combined kidney and bone marrow transplant. The chain is made from TRBV7-3 and TRBJ2-7; 7 bases in the junction line up with TRBD2. The nucleotide sequence reads as follows: TGTGCCAGCAGCTCCAAAGGGAGGGGTGCGCAGTACTTC. Its product reads: CASSSKGRGAQYF. Outside the CDR3, residues come from the reference TRBV7-3 and TRBJ2-7 proteins, so the full variable domain is: GAGVSQTPSNKVTEKGKYVELRCDPISGHTALYWYRQSLGQGPEFLIYFQGTGAADDSGLPNDRFFAVRPEGSVSTLKIQRTERGDSAVYLCASSSKGRGAQYFGPGTRLTVT.